The 3 T cell receptor beta chains presented below share a single source sample, sequenced in a study of blood T cell repertoires in COVID-19. The protocol was immunoSEQ multiplex PCR, while the TCRdb copy is restricted to in-frame clones and leaves out a portion. The sample includes under 200,000 clones, around nine tenths seen only once; the top ten take around a fifth. Material for sequencing was peripheral blood. The receptor set was obtained from a man aged 55 to 70 with active or convalescent COVID-19.

The gene calls are TRBV24-1 and TRBJ2-3, with 7 bases that match TRBD2. This CDR3 region has 14 residues. Germline loops: CDR1 KGHDR, CDR2 SFDVKD. V shed 4 bases and J 4 bases; nucleotides not matched to a gene: 4. The CDR3 DNA follows: TGTGCCACCAGTGAGTTCACTAGCGCAGATACGCAGTATTTT. Amino acids: CATSEFTSADTQYF.

This chain connects TRBV11-2 to TRBJ2-3; 9 bases align to TRBD1. Germline values: CDR1 SGHAT, CDR2 FQNNGV. This CDR3 contains 17 residues. J was trimmed by 0 bases and V by 4 bases; bases with no gene match: 8. CDR3: CASSSGTGIHSTDTQYF. The CDR3 DNA follows: TGTGCCAGCAGCTCTGGGACAGGGATACATAGCACAGATACGCAGTATTTT.

The table lists this clone with a count of one. The chain is built from TRBV3-1 (or the pseudogene TRBV3-2) and TRBJ1-2; no reliable D call. V dropped 0 bases and J dropped 6 bases, with 8 bases sitting between them. Germline values: CDR1 LGHDT, CDR2 YNNKEL (reference sequence). This CDR3 spans 13 amino acids. The CDR3 reads CASSQEGGNGYTF. DNA of the CDR3: TGTGCCAGCAGCCAAGAAGGAGGGAATGGCTACACCTTC.